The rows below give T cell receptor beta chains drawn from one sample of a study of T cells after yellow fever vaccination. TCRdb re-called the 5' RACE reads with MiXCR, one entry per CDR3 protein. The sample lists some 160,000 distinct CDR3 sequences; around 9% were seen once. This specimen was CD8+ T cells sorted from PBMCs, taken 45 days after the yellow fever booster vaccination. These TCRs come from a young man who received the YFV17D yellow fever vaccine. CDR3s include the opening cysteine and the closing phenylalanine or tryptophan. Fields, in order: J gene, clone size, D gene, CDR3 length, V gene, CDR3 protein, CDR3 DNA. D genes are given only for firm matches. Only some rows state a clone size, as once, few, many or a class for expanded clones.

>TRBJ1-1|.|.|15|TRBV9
CASSVLDSMNTEAFF
TGTGCCAGCAGCGTGTTAGACAGCATGAACACTGAAGCTTTCTTT
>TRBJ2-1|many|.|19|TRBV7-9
CASSELVGAAAADYNEQFF
TGTGCCAGCAGCGAGCTAGTGGGCGCTGCGGCCGCCGACTACAATGAGCAGTTCTTC
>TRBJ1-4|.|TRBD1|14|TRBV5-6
CASSFGRGYEKLFF
TGTGCCAGCAGCTTCGGCAGGGGGTACGAAAAACTGTTTTTT
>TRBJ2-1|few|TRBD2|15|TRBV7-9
CASSRGAGIYNEQFF
TGTGCCAGCAGCCGTGGAGCGGGGATCTACAATGAGCAGTTCTTC
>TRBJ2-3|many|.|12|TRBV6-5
CASSSIEYTQYF
TGTGCCAGCAGTTCGATTGAGTATACGCAGTATTTT
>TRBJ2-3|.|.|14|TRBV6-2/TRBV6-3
CASSGGISTDTQYF
TGTGCCAGCAGCGGCGGGATAAGCACAGATACGCAGTATTTT
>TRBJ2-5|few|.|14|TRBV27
CASSLTVWGETQYF
TGTGCCAGCAGTTTAACGGTCTGGGGGGAGACCCAGTACTTC
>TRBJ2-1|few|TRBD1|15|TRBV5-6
CASSLVRTGDNEQFF
TGTGCCAGCAGCTTGGTCCGGACAGGGGACAATGAGCAGTTCTTC
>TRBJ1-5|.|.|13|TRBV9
CASSTATNQPQHF
TGTGCCAGCAGCACCGCGACAAATCAGCCCCAGCATTTT
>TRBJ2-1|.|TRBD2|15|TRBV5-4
CASSPWVSGGNEQFF
TGTGCCAGCAGCCCGTGGGTTAGCGGGGGGAATGAGCAGTTCTTC
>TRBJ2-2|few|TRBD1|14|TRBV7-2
CASSPPTGYGELFF
TGTGCCAGCAGTCCACCGACAGGGTACGGGGAGCTGTTTTTT
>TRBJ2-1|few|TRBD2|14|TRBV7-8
CASTVAGRNNEQFF
TGTGCCAGCACGGTAGCGGGGAGGAACAATGAGCAGTTCTTC
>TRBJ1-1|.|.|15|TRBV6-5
CASSPGGYGAAEAFF
TGTGCCAGCAGTCCGGGGGGGTATGGGGCGGCAGAAGCTTTCTTT
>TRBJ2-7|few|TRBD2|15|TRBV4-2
CASSSREAETYEQYF
TGTGCCAGCAGCTCCCGGGAGGCCGAGACCTACGAGCAGTACTTC
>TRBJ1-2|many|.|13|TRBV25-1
CASSESPRHGYTF
TGTGCCAGCAGTGAATCCCCTCGACATGGCTACACCTTC
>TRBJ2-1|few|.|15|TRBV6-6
CASSDRPYRDNEQFF
TGTGCCAGCAGCGATCGACCGTATCGGGACAATGAGCAGTTCTTC
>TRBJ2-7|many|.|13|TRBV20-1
CSARGSAQYEQYF
TGCAGTGCTAGAGGGTCCGCCCAGTACGAGCAGTACTTC
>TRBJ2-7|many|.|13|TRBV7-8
CASLGGFSYEQYF
TGTGCCAGCCTGGGAGGCTTCTCCTACGAGCAGTACTTC
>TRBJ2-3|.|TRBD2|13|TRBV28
CASTSGAVDTQYF
TGTGCCAGCACCAGCGGGGCGGTAGATACGCAGTATTTT
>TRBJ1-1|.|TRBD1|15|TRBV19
CASNHRDRGLTEAFF
TGTGCCAGTAATCACCGGGACAGGGGGCTGACTGAAGCTTTCTTT
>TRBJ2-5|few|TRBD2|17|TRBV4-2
CASSQNRRLAGLETQYF
TGTGCCAGCAGCCAAAATCGACGACTAGCGGGGTTAGAGACCCAGTACTTC
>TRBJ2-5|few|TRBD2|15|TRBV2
CASSDSAGEGETQYF
TGTGCCAGCAGTGATTCAGCGGGGGAGGGAGAGACCCAGTACTTC
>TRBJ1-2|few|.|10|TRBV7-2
CASSGGGYTF
TGTGCCAGCAGCGGGGGTGGCTACACCTTC
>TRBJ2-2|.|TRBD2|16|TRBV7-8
CACGGSGGDITGELFF
TGTGCCTGCGGCGGTAGCGGGGGGGATATCACCGGGGAGCTGTTTTTT
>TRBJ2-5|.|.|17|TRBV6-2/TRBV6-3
CASSYLSGDTYQETQYF
TGTGCCAGCAGTTACCTGTCAGGAGATACCTACCAAGAGACCCAGTACTTC
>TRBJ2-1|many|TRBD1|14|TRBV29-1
CSVETRDRGWEQFF
TGCAGCGTAGAAACCCGGGACAGGGGATGGGAGCAGTTCTTC
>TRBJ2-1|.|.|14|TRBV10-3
CAISESQDYNEQFF
TGTGCCATCAGTGAAAGCCAGGACTACAATGAGCAGTTCTTC
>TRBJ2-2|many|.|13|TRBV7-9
CASSLADNGELFF
TGTGCCAGCAGCCTAGCCGATAACGGGGAGCTGTTTTTT
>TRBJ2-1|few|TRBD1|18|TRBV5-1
CASSYRDRGIGSYNEQFF
TGCGCCAGCAGCTATCGGGACAGGGGGATAGGGTCCTACAATGAGCAGTTCTTC
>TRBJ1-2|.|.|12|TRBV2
CARGVFGHGYTF
TGTGCCAGAGGGGTATTCGGACATGGCTACACCTTC
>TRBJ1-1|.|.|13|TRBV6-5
CASSYSGRAEAFF
TGTGCCAGCAGTTATTCAGGGAGAGCTGAAGCTTTCTTT
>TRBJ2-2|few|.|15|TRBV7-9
CASSAPTGNTGELFF
TGTGCCAGCAGCGCACCGACAGGGAACACCGGGGAGCTGTTTTTT
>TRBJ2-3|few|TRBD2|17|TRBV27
CASQWLAGSPSTDTQYF
TGTGCCAGCCAATGGCTAGCGGGGAGTCCTAGCACAGATACGCAGTATTTT
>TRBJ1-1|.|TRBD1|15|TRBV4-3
CASSSNRGLNTEAFF
TGCGCCAGCAGCTCTAACAGGGGCCTGAACACTGAAGCTTTCTTT
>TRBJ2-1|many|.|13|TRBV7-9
CASSSPEDNEQFF
TGTGCCAGCAGCTCACCCGAGGACAATGAGCAGTTCTTC
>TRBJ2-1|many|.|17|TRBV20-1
CSAPPKPSVSSYNEQFF
TGCAGTGCTCCTCCCAAACCCAGTGTCAGCTCCTACAATGAGCAGTTCTTC
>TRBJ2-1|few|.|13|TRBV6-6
CASSAVGYNEQFF
TGTGCCAGCAGCGCGGTGGGCTACAATGAGCAGTTCTTC
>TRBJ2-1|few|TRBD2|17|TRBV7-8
CASSSGYGTSGDNEQFF
TGTGCCAGCAGCTCCGGGTATGGGACTAGCGGGGACAATGAGCAGTTCTTC
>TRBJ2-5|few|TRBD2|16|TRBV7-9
CASSLVGAGAQETQYF
TGTGCCAGCAGCTTAGTAGGAGCGGGGGCACAAGAGACCCAGTACTTC
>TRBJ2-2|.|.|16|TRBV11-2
CASRTSWGSYTGELFF
TGTGCCAGCAGGACCTCGTGGGGATCTTACACCGGGGAGCTGTTTTTT
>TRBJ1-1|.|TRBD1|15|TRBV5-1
CASSLNPGQATEAFF
TGCGCCAGCAGCTTGAATCCGGGACAGGCCACTGAAGCTTTCTTT
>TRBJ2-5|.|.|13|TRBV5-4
CASSLSAEETQYF
TGTGCCAGCAGCTTGTCAGCGGAGGAGACCCAGTACTTC
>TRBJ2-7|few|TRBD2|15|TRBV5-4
CASSSPSGGLYEQYF
TGTGCCAGCAGCTCGCCGAGCGGGGGACTCTACGAGCAGTACTTC
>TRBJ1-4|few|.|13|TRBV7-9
CASSLGPSEKLFF
TGTGCCAGCAGCCTGGGGCCGAGTGAAAAACTGTTTTTT
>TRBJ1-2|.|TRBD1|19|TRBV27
CASTLRPLEQGTGFHGYTF
TGTGCCAGCACCCTACGGCCCCTCGAACAGGGGACGGGTTTCCATGGCTACACCTTC
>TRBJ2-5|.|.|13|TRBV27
CASSWQGGETQYF
TGTGCCAGCAGTTGGCAGGGCGGGGAGACCCAGTACTTC